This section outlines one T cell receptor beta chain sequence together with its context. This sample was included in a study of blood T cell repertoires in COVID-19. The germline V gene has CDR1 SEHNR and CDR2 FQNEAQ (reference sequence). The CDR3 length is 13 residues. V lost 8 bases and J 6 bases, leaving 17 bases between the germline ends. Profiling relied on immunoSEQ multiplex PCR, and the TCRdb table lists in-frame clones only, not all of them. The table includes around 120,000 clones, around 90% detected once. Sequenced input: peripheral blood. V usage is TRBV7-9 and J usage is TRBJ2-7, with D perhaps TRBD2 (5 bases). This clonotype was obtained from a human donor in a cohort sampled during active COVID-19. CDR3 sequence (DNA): TGTGCCAGCTCCGCGGGCCGGGTTCGCGAGCAGTACTTC. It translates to CASSAGRVREQYF.